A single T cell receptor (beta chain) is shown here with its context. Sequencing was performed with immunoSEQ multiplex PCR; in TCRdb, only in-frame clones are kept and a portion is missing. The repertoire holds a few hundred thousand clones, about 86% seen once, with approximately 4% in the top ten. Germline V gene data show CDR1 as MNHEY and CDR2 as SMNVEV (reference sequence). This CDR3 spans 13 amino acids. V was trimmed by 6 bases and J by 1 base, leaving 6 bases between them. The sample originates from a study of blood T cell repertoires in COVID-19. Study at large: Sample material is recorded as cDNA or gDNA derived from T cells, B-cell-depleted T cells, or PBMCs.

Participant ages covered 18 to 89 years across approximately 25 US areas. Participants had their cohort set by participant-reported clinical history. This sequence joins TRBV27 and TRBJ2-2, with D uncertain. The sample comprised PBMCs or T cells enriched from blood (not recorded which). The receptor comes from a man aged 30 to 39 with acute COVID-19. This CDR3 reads CASRRRNTGELFF. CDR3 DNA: TGTGCCAGCAGGCGAAGGAACACCGGGGAGCTGTTTTTT.